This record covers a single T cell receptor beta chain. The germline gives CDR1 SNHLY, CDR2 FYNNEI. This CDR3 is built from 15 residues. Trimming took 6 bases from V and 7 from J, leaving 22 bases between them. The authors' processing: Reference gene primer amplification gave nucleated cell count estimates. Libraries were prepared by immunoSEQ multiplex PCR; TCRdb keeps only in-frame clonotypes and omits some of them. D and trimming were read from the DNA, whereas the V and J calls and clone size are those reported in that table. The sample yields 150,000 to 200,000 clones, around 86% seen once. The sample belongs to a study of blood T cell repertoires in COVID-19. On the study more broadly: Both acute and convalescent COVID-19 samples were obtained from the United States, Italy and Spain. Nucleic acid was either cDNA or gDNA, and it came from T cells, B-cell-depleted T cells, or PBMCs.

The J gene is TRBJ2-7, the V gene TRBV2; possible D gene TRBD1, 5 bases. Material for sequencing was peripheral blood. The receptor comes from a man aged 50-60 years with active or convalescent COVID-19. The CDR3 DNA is TGTGCCAGCAGGTCCAGGGCCCCTGCATTGGGTGAGCAGTACTTC. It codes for CASRSRAPALGEQYF.